This T cell receptor (beta chain) came from a study of T cell responses to AZD1222 COVID-19 vaccine (dated by TCRdb to the early 2020s). Regarding the research as a whole: AZD1222 recipients given second doses at about 4 weeks or at about 12 weeks were pooled, since spike-specific TCR depth and breadth were not found to differ between the two schedules. TCR sequencing covered 230 or so trial participants: 200 to 220 given two doses of AZD1222 and some 25 given two doses of MenACWY control vaccine. Trial participants were enrolled into age subgroups of 18-55, 56-69 and 70-plus years, which contained roughly 140, 27 and 60 TCR-sequenced participants, respectively. Results the study describes overall, beyond this receptor: Conclusions about previously exposed vaccinees are limited, since just five or six AZD1222 recipients were seropositive for SARS-CoV-2 at baseline. No day 14 peak-response samples were available, so repertoires were characterized only after the peak T cell response. Epitopes outside the regions mutated in the B.1.351 and B.1.1.7 variants were reportedly recognized by nearly half of the unique spike-specific TCRs. In the small 56-69-year group, the increase in depth fell short of significance, most likely because of low power. Most participants were white British and females outnumbered males, and the authors suggested that clonal diversity may have been underestimated. The vaccine-associated CD4 TCRs covered the entire spike protein, and the dominant responses fell in regions 160-218 and 743-854. Spike-specific TCR breadth and depth rose significantly after two AZD1222 doses compared with day 0 and with MenACWY recipients.

The time point label on this specimen signifies: baseline before first vaccination. Vaccinee samples came from UK trials COV001 and COV002, including a single-blind randomized controlled phase 2/3 trial of AZD1222 (ChAdOx1 nCoV-19) in healthy adults. For TCRbeta chain sequencing, PBMC samples were collected from trial participants at day 0 and at day 28 after the second dose. The CDR3 regions of human TCRbeta chains were analyzed by immunosequencing. Processing in the source paper ran as follows. TCRs in the repertoires were compared against a reference library of SARS-CoV-2-specific TCRs that had been generated with the MIRA antigen-specificity platform. Breadth meant the fraction of unique TCRs that were SARS-CoV-2-associated, whereas depth meant the fraction of total T cells that were SARS-CoV-2-associated. Using the MIRA data, every spike-specific TCR was mapped to the spike region that the TCR reacted to and assigned to either a CD4 or a CD8 class. Log10-transformed breadth and depth values were compared by one-way ANOVA with Sidak's multiple comparisons tests. The clones in this table, taken by TCRdb from immuneACCESS, are in-frame only. Not every clone is retained; where verified, under half of the shortfall comes from an unresolved V gene, and the cause of the rest is unknown. V and J calls and clone size are as listed in that table; D and trimming were resolved from the DNA. The sample table shows approximately 70,000 clones, and about nine tenths are seen once. The ten largest clonotypes hold under 3% of the sample.

The CDR3 measures 14 amino acids from cysteine to phenylalanine. The CDR3 DNA has 42 bases and is translated from base 1. The CDR1 and CDR2 encoded by the germline V gene (reference sequence) are MNHNY and SVGAGI. The germline V end is reduced by 0 bases and the J end by 2 bases; junction bases left unmatched: 1. As concerns this clone: The target of this receptor is not known. The record has no base qualities; no much larger clone is one base away.

This clonotype was sampled from an adult in good health. Recombination linked TRBV6-6 to TRBJ2-7, and TRBD1 matches 7 of the central bases. Here the sequenced sample was peripheral blood, taken on day 0 of AZD1222 vaccination. In nucleotides, the sequence is TGTGCCAGCAGTTACTCGGGACAGACCTACGAGCAGTACTTC. Translated, it gives CASSYSGQTYEQYF.